These 19 T cell receptor beta chains came from one sample sequenced in a study of blood T cell repertoires in COVID-19. TCRdb's table, derived via immunoSEQ multiplex PCR, lists solely in-frame clones and lacks some. The data show more than 75,000 clones, over 65% seen once. Sequences were obtained from peripheral blood. These receptors were collected from a human donor in a cohort sampled during active COVID-19.

This clone turned up a few times. The V gene is TRBV19, the J gene TRBJ1-5; maybe TRBD1 (5 bases). Germline CDR1 is LNHDA and CDR2 is SQIVND (reference sequence). Trimming stripped 7 bases from V and 2 bases from J, with 15 bases between. The CDR3 loop spans 15 amino acids. The CDR3 DNA follows: TGTGCCAGTACCCCAGGGTCTGGAGGCAATCAGCCCCAGCATTTT. Its protein is CASTPGSGGNQPQHF.

This chain links TRBV5-4 with TRBJ1-1; tentative D call: TRBD1 (6 bases). The CDR3 contains 16 residues. V was pared by 4 bases and J by 4 bases, with 20 bases between. Germline lookup yields CDR1 SGHNT and CDR2 YYREEE (reference sequence). CDR3 sequence (DNA): TGTGCCAGCAGCGAGGGAATGGGCAGGGGAAGCACTGAAGCTTTCTTT. Protein product: CASSEGMGRGSTEAFF.

The V gene is TRBV11-2, the J gene TRBJ1-1, with D tentatively TRBD1 (6 bases). CDR3 length: 13 amino acids. The germline V gene has CDR1 SGHAT and CDR2 FQNNGV. V shed 2 bases and J shed 7 bases, with 11 bases lying between them. The CDR3 DNA follows: TGTGCCAGCAGCTTATCCAGGGGCGGTGAAGCTTTCTTT. Translation: CASSLSRGGEAFF.

This clone was seen a single time. The chain is built from TRBV11-2 and TRBJ2-7; no firm D call. Trimming left V 5 bases short and J 2 bases short, with 13 bases between. The germline V gene has CDR1 SGHAT and CDR2 FQNNGV. The CDR3 covers 14 residues. The CDR3 DNA sequence: TGTGCCAGCAGCCCCGGGTTAGCTACCTACGAGCAGTACTTC. Its translation is CASSPGLATYEQYF.

The chain combines TRBV6-6 with TRBJ1-6; D remains ambiguous. This CDR3 is built from 15 residues. The V end lost 0 bases, the J end lost 4 bases, and 7 bases lay between the germline ends. In germline, CDR1 is MNHNY, CDR2 SVGAGI (reference sequence). In DNA form, the CDR3 reads TGTGCCAGCAGTTACTCTCAGGTGTATAATTCACCCCTCCACTTT. It specifies CASSYSQVYNSPLHF.

This clone was counted a few times. This chain connects TRBV2 to TRBJ1-3, with unresolved D. V lost 5 bases and J 3 bases, leaving 11 bases between the germline ends. Germline V gene data show CDR1 as SNHLY and CDR2 as FYNNEI. CDR3 size: 14 residues. In DNA, the CDR3 is TGTGCCAGCAGTCTAGCAATGCTTGGAAACACCATATATTTT. Residues: CASSLAMLGNTIYF.

The chain links TRBV5-1 to TRBJ2-4; the D gene is possibly TRBD2 (6 bases). The CDR3 has 12 residues. Germline V lookup: CDR1 SGHRS, CDR2 YFSETQ. V lost 0 bases and J lost 8, with 6 bases in between. CDR3 region: CASSLAGDIQYF. The CDR3 region has the DNA TGCGCCAGCAGCTTGGCGGGAGACATTCAGTACTTC.

The sample holds a few counts of this clone. The chain recombines TRBV6-5 with TRBJ1-2; no clear D. V lost 6 bases to trimming and J lost 3 bases, with 8 bases between them. The CDR3 length is 12 residues. The germline gives CDR1 MNHEY, CDR2 SVGAGI. The CDR3: CASRGPDYGYTF. The CDR3 DNA follows: TGTGCCAGCAGGGGCCCGGACTATGGCTACACCTTC.

This clone was found a few times. This chain uses TRBV6-5 with TRBJ2-1, with D possibly matching TRBD2 (6 bases). The germline V and J ends were trimmed by 2 bases and 9 bases, with 11 bases remaining between them. Looked up from germline, CDR1 is MNHEY and CDR2 is SVGAGI. The CDR3 extends over 13 amino acids. CDR3 in DNA: TGTGCCAGCAGTTACAAACTAGCTATTGAGCAGTTCTTC. Translating it yields CASSYKLAIEQFF.

The chain joins TRBV9 to TRBJ2-2, with D possibly being TRBD1 (5 bases). The CDR3 totals 15 residues. The germline V gene has CDR1 SGDLS and CDR2 YYNGEE. Trimming removed 5 bases from V and 6 bases from J, with 17 bases in between. CDR3 loop: CASRPFQGIAGELFF. The CDR3 DNA sequence: TGTGCCAGCAGACCCTTCCAGGGTATCGCCGGGGAGCTGTTTTTT.

This chain connects TRBV2 to TRBJ2-3; D is unresolved. Trimming left V 8 bases short and J 2 bases short, with 11 bases between. The CDR3 has 13 residues. CDR1 is SNHLY and CDR2 is FYNNEI in the germline V gene. The CDR3 loop reads CASAEPATDTQYF. The CDR3 coding sequence is TGTGCCAGCGCGGAACCAGCCACAGATACGCAGTATTTT.

The chain has TRBV9 and TRBJ2-7; TRBD1 matches at 8 bases. There are 15 residues in the CDR3. Germline lookup yields CDR1 SGDLS and CDR2 YYNGEE. With V trimmed by 4 bases and J by 0 bases, 6 bases remained unmatched. The CDR3 sequence: CASSIGQGISYEQYF. CDR3 DNA sequence: TGTGCCAGCAGCATCGGACAGGGAATCTCCTACGAGCAGTACTTC.

This chain connects TRBV19 to TRBJ1-2, with TRBD1 matching 8 bases. Germline assignment: CDR1 LNHDA and CDR2 SQIVND (reference sequence). Germline trimming cut 6 bases from V and 4 bases from J; bases unmatched to any gene: 13. The CDR3 consists of 16 residues. CDR3 DNA sequence: TGTGCCAGTAGCGTGGGGACAGGTAAACTTGGCTATGGCTACACCTTC. Protein product: CASSVGTGKLGYGYTF.

V is TRBV27 and J is TRBJ2-3; 8 bases fit TRBD1. The germline V gene encodes CDR1 MNHEY and CDR2 SMNVEV (reference sequence). The V gene end was trimmed by 6 bases and the J gene end by 0 bases; junction bases not matched to a gene: 5. The CDR3 is made up of 15 amino acids. CDR3: CASSPGQASTDTQYF. The CDR3, as DNA: TGTGCCAGCAGCCCGGGACAGGCAAGCACAGATACGCAGTATTTT.

The rearrangement joins TRBV30 to TRBJ2-3, with 8 bases aligning to TRBD2. Per the germline V gene, CDR1 is GTSNPN and CDR2 is SVGIG (reference sequence). J was trimmed by 0 bases and V by 3 bases; bases with no gene match: 5. CDR3 length: 15 amino acids. The chain's CDR3 is CAWRFSGGSTDTQYF. The DNA of the CDR3 is TGTGCCTGGAGGTTCAGCGGGGGTAGCACAGATACGCAGTATTTT.

The J gene is TRBJ1-2, the V gene TRBV20-1; D ambiguous. CDR3 size: 11 residues. V was clipped by 6 bases and J by 4 bases, with 9 bases between them. Germline V lookup: CDR1 DFQATT, CDR2 SNEGSKA (reference sequence). The chain's CDR3 is CSAVPVYGYTF. The DNA for the CDR3 is TGCAGTGCCGTACCAGTCTATGGCTACACCTTC.

V is TRBV9 and J is TRBJ2-6; D is possibly TRBD2 (6 bases). Germline V gene lookup returns CDR1 SGDLS and CDR2 YYNGEE. Trimming pared 6 bases from V and 1 base from J, leaving 11 bases between. CDR3 length equals 15 residues. CDR3: CASMGGASGANVLTF. The DNA of the CDR3 is TGTGCCAGCATGGGGGGAGCATCTGGGGCCAACGTCCTGACTTTC. Filled out from reference TRBV9 and TRBJ2-6, the complete variable domain reads DSGVTQTPKHLITATGQRVTLRCSPRSGDLSVYWYQQSLDQGLQFLIQYYNGEERAKGNILERFSAQQFPDLHSELNLSSLELGDSALYFCASMGGASGANVLTFGAGSRLTVL.

The V and J genes are TRBV29-1 and TRBJ2-1; D is unclear. V shed 6 bases and J shed 5 bases, with 11 bases lying between them. There are 12 residues in the CDR3. Germline-derived CDR1 and CDR2 are SQVTM and ANQGSEA. The CDR3 spells CSVSYNNNEQFF. In DNA, the CDR3 is TGCAGCGTATCCTATAATAACAATGAGCAGTTCTTC.

The rearrangement links TRBV4-1 to TRBJ1-4, with TRBD1 as a possible D gene (5 bases). The CDR3 is 14 amino acids. Germline V gene sequence: CDR1 MGHRA, CDR2 YSYEKL. The V and J ends lost 1 base and 7 bases respectively, with 10 bases between them. CDR3 loop: CASSQGGVGEKLFF. The CDR3 DNA reads as TGCGCCAGCAGCCAAGGGGGGGTTGGTGAAAAACTGTTTTTT.